These 15 T cell receptor beta chains share one sample of origin, sequenced in a study of T cell responses to AZD1222 COVID-19 vaccine. Profiling relied on immunoSEQ multiplex PCR, and the TCRdb table lists in-frame clones only, not all of them. This sample has 90,000 to 150,000 clones, with 92% found just once. The sequencing used peripheral blood, collected 28 days after the second AZD1222 dose. The origin of the receptors is an adult who received the AZD1222 COVID-19 vaccine.

In nucleotides, the CDR3 is TGTGCCAGCTCACCCGACAGTGGACAGGGTTCGGAAGCTTTCTTT. It specifies CASSPDSGQGSEAFF. V gene TRBV18 combines with J gene TRBJ1-1, with 8 bases lining up with TRBD1. From germline, CDR1 is KGHSH and CDR2 LQKENI. This CDR3 region has 15 residues. V trimming: 3 bases; J trimming: 8 bases; junction bases outside the gene matches: 11.

In this sample, this clone turned up once. The rearrangement joins TRBV5-1 to TRBJ1-2; TRBD1 agrees at 7 bases. V trimming: 0 bases; J trimming: 3 bases; junction bases outside the gene matches: 5. This CDR3 is built from 15 residues. Per germline, CDR1 SGHRS and CDR2 YFSETQ. The CDR3 loop reads CASSLAGTEDYGYTF. The CDR3 DNA follows: TGCGCCAGCAGCTTGGCCGGGACAGAGGACTATGGCTACACCTTC.

The rearrangement links TRBV13 to TRBJ2-3; 10 bases line up with TRBD2. Germline values: CDR1 PRHDT, CDR2 FYEKMQ (reference sequence). The J segment lost 1 base and the V segment lost 2 bases, leaving 3 bases of the junction unmatched. The CDR3 contains 16 residues. The CDR3: CASSLLAGERTDTQYF. The CDR3 nucleotides are TGTGCCAGCAGCTTACTAGCGGGGGAGCGCACAGATACGCAGTATTTT.

The chain is built from TRBV7-2 and TRBJ1-2, with D hard to call. CDR1 SGHTA and CDR2 FQGNSA come from the germline V gene. This CDR3 is built from 10 residues. The V end lost 5 bases, the J end lost 8 bases, and 6 bases lay between the germline ends. Here the CDR3 reads CASSDQGYTF. The CDR3 DNA follows: TGTGCCAGCAGCGATCAGGGCTACACCTTC. Full variable domain (outside the CDR3, taken from reference TRBV7-2 and TRBJ1-2): GAGVSQSPSNKVTEKGKDVELRCDPISGHTALYWYRQSLGQGLEFLIYFQGNSAPDKSGLPSDRFSAERTGGSVSTLTIQRTQQEDSAVYLCASSDQGYTFGSGTRLTVV.

The chain has TRBV28 and TRBJ2-7, with TRBD1 matching over 9 bases. Germline assignment: CDR1 MDHEN and CDR2 SYDVKM. The CDR3 loop spans 13 amino acids. Trimming at V came to 10 bases and at J to 0 bases, leaving 4 bases not matched to a gene. CDR3 bases: TGTGCCACCGGGACAGGGAGCTCCTACGAGCAGTACTTC. This gives the protein CATGTGSSYEQYF.

This chain connects TRBV28 to TRBJ1-5; D not certain. V was shortened by 6 bases and J by 2 bases, with 8 bases between the two germline ends. Germline values: CDR1 MDHEN, CDR2 SYDVKM. The CDR3 runs to 13 residues. The CDR3 loop reads CASRVVGNQPQHF. The CDR3 DNA follows: TGTGCCAGCAGAGTCGTGGGCAATCAGCCCCAGCATTTT.

The chain has TRBV7-9 and TRBJ2-2; 7 positions agree with TRBD1. Germline values: CDR1 SEHNR, CDR2 FQNEAQ (reference sequence). The V gene end was trimmed by 1 base and the J gene end by 3 bases; junction bases not matched to a gene: 2. The CDR3 runs to 15 residues. This CDR3 is CASSLEGQYTGELFF. DNA of the CDR3: TGTGCCAGCAGCTTAGAGGGACAGTACACCGGGGAGCTGTTTTTT.

Worth noting for this clone: The sample contains more than one DNA sequence encoding this CDR3. The chain uses TRBV19 and TRBJ2-1, with D perhaps TRBD1 (6 bases). This CDR3 comprises 15 residues. Germline V gene sequence: CDR1 LNHDA, CDR2 SQIVND (reference sequence). Deletions cut 3 bases from V and 0 bases from J, with 9 bases between. The CDR3 region is CASSIGQSSYNEQFF. For the CDR3, the DNA is TGTGCCAGTAGTATCGGACAGAGCTCCTACAATGAGCAGTTCTTC. Using reference TRBV19 and TRBJ2-1 for the parts outside the CDR3, the full variable domain is DGGITQSPKYLFRKEGQNVTLSCEQNLNHDAMYWYRQDPGQGLRLIYYSQIVNDFQKGDIAEGYSVSREKKESFPLTVTSAQKNPTAFYLCASSIGQSSYNEQFFGPGTRLTVL.

This chain connects TRBV6-6 to TRBJ2-1, with D maybe TRBD1 (6 bases). CDR1 MNHNY and CDR2 SVGAGI come from the germline V gene (reference sequence). The V gene lost 6 bases and the J gene lost 5 bases, with 23 bases spanning the gap. The CDR3 is made up of 17 amino acids. The CDR3 region is CASSRSYSGATHNEQFF. CDR3 nucleotides: TGTGCCAGCAGCCGATCCTACTCAGGGGCAACCCACAATGAGCAGTTCTTC.

This rearrangement joins TRBV18 to TRBJ2-7; possible D gene TRBD1, 6 bases. V was shortened by 6 bases and J by 7 bases, with 19 bases between the two germline ends. The CDR3 is 14 residues long. Germline values: CDR1 KGHSH, CDR2 LQKENI. CDR3 region: CASSRQGRGWEQYF. The CDR3 DNA is TGTGCCAGCTCCCGACAAGGCAGGGGATGGGAGCAGTACTTC.

The chain has TRBV6-5 and TRBJ1-5; a weak D match, TRBD1 (5 bases). CDR1 and CDR2 from the germline V gene are MNHEY and SVGAGI. The CDR3 has 14 residues. V was cut by 8 bases and J by 1 base, with 12 bases left in between. The CDR3 DNA is TGTGCCAGCTTTCGGACAAGCAGCAATCAGCCCCAGCATTTT. Protein: CASFRTSSNQPQHF.

The V call is TRBV5-1, the J call TRBJ2-2, with D tentatively TRBD1 or TRBD2 (5 bases each). This CDR3 contains 16 residues. Trimming removed 0 bases at V and 0 bases at J, with 9 bases between. Germline assignment: CDR1 SGHRS and CDR2 YFSETQ. CDR3 DNA: TGCGCCAGCAGCTTGGTAGTGGGGGCGAACACCGGGGAGCTGTTTTTT. This sequence encodes CASSLVVGANTGELFF.

The V call is TRBV24-1, the J call TRBJ1-5; D ambiguous. Per the germline V gene, CDR1 is KGHDR and CDR2 is SFDVKD. The CDR3 has 13 residues. Trimming shortened V by 2 bases and J by 5 bases, and 6 bases separated the two germline ends. CDR3 in amino acids: CATSDYGDQPQHF. The CDR3 DNA is TGTGCCACCAGTGATTACGGGGATCAGCCCCAGCATTTT.

This clone was observed a single time. V is TRBV27 and J is TRBJ2-7, with 9 bases that match TRBD2. The CDR3 spans 16 residues. Germline-derived CDR1 and CDR2 are MNHEY and SMNVEV (reference sequence). The trim removed 4 bases at V and 4 bases at J, leaving 11 bases unmatched. Here the CDR3 reads CASSSPGSGRPYEQYF. DNA of the CDR3: TGTGCCAGCAGTTCCCCGGGTAGCGGGAGACCTTACGAGCAGTACTTC.

This chain uses TRBV12-3 or TRBV12-4 with TRBJ1-5; D remains unclear. The CDR3 contains 12 residues. Trimming left V 6 bases short and J 6 bases short, with 9 bases between. CDR3 DNA sequence: TGTGCCAGCAGCCTGACCGGTCAGCCCCAGCATTTT. It encodes CASSLTGQPQHF.